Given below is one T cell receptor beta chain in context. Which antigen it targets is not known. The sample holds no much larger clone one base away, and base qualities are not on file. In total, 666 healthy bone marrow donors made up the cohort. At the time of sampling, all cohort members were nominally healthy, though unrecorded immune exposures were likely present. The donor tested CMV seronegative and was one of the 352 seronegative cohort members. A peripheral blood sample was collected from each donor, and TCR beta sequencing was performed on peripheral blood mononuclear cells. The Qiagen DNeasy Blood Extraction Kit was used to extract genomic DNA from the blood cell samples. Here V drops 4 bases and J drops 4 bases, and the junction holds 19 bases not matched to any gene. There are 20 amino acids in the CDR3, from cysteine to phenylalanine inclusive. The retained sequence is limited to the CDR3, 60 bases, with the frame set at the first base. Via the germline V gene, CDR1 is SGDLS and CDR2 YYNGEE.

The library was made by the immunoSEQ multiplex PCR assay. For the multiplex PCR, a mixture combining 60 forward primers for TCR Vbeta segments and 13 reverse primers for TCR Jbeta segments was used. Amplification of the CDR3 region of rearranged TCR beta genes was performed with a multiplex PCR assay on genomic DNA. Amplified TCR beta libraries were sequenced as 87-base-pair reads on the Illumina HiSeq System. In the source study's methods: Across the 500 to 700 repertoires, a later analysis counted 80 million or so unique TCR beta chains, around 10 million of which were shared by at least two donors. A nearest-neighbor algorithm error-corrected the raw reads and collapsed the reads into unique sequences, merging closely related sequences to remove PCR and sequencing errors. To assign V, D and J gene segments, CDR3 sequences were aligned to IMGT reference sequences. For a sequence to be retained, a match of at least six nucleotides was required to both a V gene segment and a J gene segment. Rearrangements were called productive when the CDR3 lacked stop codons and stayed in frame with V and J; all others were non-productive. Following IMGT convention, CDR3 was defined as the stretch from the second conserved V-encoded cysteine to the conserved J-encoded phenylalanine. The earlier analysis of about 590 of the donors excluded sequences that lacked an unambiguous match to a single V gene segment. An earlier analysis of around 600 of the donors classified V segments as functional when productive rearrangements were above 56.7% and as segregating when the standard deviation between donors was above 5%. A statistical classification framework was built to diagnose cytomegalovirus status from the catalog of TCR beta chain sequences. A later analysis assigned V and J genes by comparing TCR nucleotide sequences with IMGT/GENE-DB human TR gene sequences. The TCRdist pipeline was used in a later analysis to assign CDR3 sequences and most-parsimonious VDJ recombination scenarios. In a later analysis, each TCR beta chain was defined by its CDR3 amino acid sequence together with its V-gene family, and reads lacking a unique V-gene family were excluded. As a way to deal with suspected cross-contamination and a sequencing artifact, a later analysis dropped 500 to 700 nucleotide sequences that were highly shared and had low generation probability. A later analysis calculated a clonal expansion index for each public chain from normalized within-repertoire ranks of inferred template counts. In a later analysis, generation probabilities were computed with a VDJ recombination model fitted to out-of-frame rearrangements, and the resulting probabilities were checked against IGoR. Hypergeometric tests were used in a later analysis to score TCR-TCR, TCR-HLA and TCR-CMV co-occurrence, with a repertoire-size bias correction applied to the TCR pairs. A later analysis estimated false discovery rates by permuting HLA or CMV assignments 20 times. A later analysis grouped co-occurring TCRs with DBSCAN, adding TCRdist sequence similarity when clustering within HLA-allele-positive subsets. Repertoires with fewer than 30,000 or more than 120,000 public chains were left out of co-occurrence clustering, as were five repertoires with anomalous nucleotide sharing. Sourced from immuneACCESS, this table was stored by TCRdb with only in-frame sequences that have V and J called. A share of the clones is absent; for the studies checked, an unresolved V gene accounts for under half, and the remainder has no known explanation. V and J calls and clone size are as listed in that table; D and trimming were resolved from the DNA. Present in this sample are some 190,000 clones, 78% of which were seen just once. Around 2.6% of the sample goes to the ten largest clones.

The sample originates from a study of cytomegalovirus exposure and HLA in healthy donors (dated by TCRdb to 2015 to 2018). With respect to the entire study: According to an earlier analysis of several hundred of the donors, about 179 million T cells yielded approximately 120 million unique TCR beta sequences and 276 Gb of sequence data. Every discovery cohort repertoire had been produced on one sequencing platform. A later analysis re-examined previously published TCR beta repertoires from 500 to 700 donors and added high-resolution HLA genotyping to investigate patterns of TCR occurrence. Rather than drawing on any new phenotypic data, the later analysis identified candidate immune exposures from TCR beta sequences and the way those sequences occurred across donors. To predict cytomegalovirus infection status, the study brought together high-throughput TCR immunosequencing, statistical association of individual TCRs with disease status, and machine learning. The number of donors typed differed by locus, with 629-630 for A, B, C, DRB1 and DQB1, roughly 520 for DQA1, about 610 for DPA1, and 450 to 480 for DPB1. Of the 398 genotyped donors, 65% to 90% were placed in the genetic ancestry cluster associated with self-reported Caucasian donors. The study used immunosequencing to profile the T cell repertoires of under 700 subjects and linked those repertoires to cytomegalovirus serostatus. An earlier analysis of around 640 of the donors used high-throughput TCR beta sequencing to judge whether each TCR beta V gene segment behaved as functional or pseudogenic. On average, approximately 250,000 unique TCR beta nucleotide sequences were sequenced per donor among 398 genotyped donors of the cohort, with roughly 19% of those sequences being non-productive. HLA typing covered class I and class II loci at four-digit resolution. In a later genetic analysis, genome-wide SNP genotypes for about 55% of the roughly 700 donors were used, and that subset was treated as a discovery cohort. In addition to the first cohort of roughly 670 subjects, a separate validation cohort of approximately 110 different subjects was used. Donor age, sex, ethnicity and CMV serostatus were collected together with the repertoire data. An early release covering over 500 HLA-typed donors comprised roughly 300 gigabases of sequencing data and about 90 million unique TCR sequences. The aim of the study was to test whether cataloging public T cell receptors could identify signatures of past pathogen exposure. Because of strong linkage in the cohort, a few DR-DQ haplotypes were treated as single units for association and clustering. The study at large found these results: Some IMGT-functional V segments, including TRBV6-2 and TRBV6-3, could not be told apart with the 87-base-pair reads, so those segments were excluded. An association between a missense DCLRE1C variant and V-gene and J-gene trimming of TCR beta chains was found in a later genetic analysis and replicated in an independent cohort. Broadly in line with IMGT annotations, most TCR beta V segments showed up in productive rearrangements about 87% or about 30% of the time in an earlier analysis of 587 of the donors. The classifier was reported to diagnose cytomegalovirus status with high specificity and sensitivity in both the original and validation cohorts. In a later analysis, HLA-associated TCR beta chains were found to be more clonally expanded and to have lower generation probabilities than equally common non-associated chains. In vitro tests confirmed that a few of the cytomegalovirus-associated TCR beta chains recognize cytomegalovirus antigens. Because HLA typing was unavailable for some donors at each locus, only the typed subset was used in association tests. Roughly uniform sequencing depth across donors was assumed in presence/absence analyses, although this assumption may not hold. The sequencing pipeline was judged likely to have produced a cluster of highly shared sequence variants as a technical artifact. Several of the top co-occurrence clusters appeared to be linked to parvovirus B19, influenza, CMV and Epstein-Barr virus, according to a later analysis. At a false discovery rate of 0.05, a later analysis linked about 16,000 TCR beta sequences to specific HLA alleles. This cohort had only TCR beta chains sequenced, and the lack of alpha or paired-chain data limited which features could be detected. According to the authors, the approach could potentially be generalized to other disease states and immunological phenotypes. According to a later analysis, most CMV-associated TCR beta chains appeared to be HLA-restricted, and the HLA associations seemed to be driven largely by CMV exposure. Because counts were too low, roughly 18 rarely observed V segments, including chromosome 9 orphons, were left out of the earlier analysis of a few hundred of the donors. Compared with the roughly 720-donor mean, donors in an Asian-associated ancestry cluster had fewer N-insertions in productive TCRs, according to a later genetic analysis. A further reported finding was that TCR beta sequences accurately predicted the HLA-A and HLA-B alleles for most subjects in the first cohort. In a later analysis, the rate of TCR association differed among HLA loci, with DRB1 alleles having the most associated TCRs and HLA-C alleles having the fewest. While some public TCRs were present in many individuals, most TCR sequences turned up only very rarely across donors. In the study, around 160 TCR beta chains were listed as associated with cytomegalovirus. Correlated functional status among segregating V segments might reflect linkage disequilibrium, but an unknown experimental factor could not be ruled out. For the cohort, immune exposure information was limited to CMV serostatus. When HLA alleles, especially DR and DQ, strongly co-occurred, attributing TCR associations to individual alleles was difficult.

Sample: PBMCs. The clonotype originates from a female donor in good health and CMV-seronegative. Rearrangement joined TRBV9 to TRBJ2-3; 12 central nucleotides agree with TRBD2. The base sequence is TGTGCCAGCAGCCCTCGTAGCGGGAGACTAGCGGGAGCGTGGGCAGATACGCAGTATTTT. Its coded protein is CASSPRSGRLAGAWADTQYF.